This T cell receptor (beta chain) was profiled in a study of cytomegalovirus exposure and HLA in healthy donors. Study results and limitations: The study recorded around 160 TCR beta chains that were cytomegalovirus-associated.

With 4 bases clipped from V and 3 bases from J, the junction kept 9 bases outside the gene matches. CDR1 and CDR2 (germline): SGDLS, YYNGEE. The CDR3 consists of 16 residues. Assay: immunoSEQ multiplex PCR; the TCRdb copy retains only in-frame clones and omits some. Of about 100,000 clones in the sample, 95% were seen once. Comments on this clone: Its target is unknown.

Donors were drawn from the approximately 110-subject validation cohort, separate from the roughly 610-subject first cohort. The origin of this receptor is a woman aged 18 to 35 in good health and CMV-seronegative. Sequences were obtained from PBMCs. The chain combines TRBV9 with TRBJ1-4; TRBD1 aligns across 7 bases. The CDR3, as DNA: TGTGCCAGCAGCCCGAGAGCGACAGGGTCTAATGAAAAACTGTTTTTT. It specifies CASSPRATGSNEKLFF.